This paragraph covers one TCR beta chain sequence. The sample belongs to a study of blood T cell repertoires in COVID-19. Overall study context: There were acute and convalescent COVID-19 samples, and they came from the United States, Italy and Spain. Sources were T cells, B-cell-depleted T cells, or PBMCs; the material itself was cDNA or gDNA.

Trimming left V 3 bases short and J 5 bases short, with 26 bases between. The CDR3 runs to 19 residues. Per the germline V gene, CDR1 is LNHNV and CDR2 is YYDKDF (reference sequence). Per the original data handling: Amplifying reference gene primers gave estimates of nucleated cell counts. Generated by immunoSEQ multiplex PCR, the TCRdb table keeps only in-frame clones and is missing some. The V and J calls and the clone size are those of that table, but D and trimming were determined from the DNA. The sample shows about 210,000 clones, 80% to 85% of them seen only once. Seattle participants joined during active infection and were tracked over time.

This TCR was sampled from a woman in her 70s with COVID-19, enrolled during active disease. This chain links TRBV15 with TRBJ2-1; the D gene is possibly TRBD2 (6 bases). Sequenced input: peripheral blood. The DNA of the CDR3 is TGTGCCACCAGCAGCTCTGTCCCGGGACTTTCCTCACATAACAATGAGCAGTTCTTC. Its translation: CATSSSVPGLSSHNNEQFF. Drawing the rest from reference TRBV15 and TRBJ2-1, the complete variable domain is DAMVIQNPRYQVTQFGKPVTLSCSQTLNHNVMYWYQQKSSQAPKLLFHYYDKDFNNEADTPDNFQSRRPNTSFCFLDIRSPGLGDTAMYLCATSSSVPGLSSHNNEQFFGPGTRLTVL.